The clone carrying this T cell receptor (beta chain) has only a few counts. The antigen is not known. Germline and genes: mouse. The read ends 4 residues before the CDR3 terminus; that terminus is restored from the germline J gene. The data belong to a study of CD8+ T cells in alopecia areata. Study in general: Skin from roughly 6-13-month-old C3H/HeJ graft donors with spontaneous alopecia went to approximately 6-11-week-old female C3H/HeJ mice. Study results and caveats: In lesional scalp, particularly from alopecia totalis/universalis, clonality was higher than in normal scalp. Scalp samples also yield sequences of resident alphabeta T cells from normal skin.

Cells from pooled cutaneous lymph nodes were sorted by CD4, CD8alpha, NKG2D, NKG2ACE and other markers. Extracted RNA was reverse transcribed, and the resulting cDNA served as sequencing template. Libraries were prepared by immunoSEQ multiplex PCR; TCRdb keeps only in-frame clonotypes and omits some of them. The record shows 270,000 or so clones for this sample, with no singletons present. The V gene's germline CDR1 is SGHDT and CDR2 FRDEAV. Trimming removed 5 bases at V and 3 bases at J, with 9 bases between. The CDR3 has 13 residues. The chain uses TRBV14 and TRBJ2-1, with D possibly TRBD2 on 6 matching bases. Sequencing was carried out using CD4+ T cells sorted from a lymph node. The source is a C3H/HeJ mouse with alopecia areata. The MHC haplotype of this mouse line is H2-k. The part of the CDR3 DNA that was read is TGTGCCAGCAGGACTGGATCCTATGCT. This encodes CASRTGSYA. The full-length CDR3 reads as CASRTGSYAEQFF.